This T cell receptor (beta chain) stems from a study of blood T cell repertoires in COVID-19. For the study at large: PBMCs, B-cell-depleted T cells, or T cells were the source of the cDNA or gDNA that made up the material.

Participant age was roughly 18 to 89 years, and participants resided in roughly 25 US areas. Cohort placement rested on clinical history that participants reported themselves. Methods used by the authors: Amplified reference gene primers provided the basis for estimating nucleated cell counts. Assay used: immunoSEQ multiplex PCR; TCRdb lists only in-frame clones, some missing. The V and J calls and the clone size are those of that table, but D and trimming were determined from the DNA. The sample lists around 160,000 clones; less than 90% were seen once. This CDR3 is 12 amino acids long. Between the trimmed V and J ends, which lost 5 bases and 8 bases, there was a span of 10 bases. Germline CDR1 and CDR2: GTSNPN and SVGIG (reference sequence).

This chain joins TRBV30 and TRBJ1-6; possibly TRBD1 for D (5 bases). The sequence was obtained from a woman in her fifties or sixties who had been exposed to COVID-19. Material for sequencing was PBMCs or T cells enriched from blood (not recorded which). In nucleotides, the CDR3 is TGTGCCTGGGACTCCAGGGATTCACCCCTCCACTTT. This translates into CAWDSRDSPLHF.